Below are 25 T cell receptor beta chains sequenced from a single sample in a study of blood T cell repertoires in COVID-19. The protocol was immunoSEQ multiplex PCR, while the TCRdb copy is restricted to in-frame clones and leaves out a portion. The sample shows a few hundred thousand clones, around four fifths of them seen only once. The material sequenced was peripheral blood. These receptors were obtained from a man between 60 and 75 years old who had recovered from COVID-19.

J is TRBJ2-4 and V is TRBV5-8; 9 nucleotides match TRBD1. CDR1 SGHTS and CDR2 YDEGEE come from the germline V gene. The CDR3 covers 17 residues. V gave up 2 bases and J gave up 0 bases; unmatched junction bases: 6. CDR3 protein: CASSLAQGAIAKNIQYF. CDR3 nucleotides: TGTGCCAGCAGCTTAGCACAGGGGGCTATAGCCAAAAACATTCAGTACTTC. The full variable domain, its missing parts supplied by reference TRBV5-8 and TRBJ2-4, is EAGVTQSPTHLIKTRGQQATLRCSPISGHTSVYWYQQALGLGLQFLLWYDEGEERNRGNFPPRFSGRQFPNYSSELNVNALELEDSALYLCASSLAQGAIAKNIQYFGAGTRLSVL.

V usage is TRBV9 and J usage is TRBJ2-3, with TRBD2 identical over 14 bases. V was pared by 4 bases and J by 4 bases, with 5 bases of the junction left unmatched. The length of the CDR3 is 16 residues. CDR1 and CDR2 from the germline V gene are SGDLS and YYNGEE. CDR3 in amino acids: CASSTGLAGGADTQYF. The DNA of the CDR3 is TGTGCCAGCAGCACCGGACTAGCGGGGGGCGCAGATACGCAGTATTTT.

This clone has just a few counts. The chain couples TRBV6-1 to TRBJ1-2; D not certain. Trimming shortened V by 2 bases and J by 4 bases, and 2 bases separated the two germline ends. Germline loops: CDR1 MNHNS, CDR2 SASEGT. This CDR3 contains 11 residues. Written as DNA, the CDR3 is TGTGCCAGCAGTGAACTCTATGGCTACACCTTC. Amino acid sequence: CASSELYGYTF.

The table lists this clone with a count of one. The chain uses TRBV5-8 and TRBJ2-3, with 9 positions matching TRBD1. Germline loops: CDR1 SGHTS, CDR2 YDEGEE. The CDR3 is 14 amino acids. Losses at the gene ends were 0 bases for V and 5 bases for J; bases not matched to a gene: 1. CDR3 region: CASSLVDRGDTQYF. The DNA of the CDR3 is TGTGCCAGCAGCTTGGTGGACAGGGGAGATACGCAGTATTTT.

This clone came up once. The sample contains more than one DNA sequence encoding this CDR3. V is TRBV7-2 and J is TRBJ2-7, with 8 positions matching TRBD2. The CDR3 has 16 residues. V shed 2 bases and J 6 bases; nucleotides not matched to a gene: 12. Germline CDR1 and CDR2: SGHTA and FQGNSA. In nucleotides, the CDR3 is TGTGCCAGCAGCTTAATCAAGACGGGAGGGCCCCCCGAGCAGTACTTC. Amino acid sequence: CASSLIKTGGPPEQYF.

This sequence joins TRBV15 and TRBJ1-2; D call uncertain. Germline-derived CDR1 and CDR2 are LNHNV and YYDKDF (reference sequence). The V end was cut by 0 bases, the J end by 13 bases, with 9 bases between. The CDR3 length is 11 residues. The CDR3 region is CATSREAGITF. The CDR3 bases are TGTGCCACCAGCAGAGAGGCGGGGATCACCTTC.

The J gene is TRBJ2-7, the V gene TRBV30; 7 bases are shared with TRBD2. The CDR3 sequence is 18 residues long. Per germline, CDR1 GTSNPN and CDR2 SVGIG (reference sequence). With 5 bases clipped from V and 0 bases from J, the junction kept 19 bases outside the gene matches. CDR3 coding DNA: TGTGCCTGGTCGCCGGGACTGAAGCGGGACCCTAGCTCCTACGAGCAGTACTTC. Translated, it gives CAWSPGLKRDPSSYEQYF. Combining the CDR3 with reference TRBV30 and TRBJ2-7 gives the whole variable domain SQTIHQWPATLVQPVGSPLSLECTVEGTSNPNLYWYRQAAGRGLQLLFYSVGIGQISSEVPQNLSASRPQDRQFILSSKKLLLSDSGFYLCAWSPGLKRDPSSYEQYFGPGTRLTVT.

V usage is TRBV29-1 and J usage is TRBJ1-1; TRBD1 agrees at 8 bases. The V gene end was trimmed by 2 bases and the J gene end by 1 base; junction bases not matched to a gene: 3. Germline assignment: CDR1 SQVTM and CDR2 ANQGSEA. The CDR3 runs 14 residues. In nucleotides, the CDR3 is TGCAGCGTTGAAACCGGACAGGGGAACACTGAAGCTTTCTTT. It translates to CSVETGQGNTEAFF.

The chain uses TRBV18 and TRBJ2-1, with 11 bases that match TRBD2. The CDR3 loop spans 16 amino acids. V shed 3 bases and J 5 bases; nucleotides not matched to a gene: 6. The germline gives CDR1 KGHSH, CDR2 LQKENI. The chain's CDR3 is CASSPSLAGGHNEQFF. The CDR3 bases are TGTGCCAGCTCACCTTCCCTAGCGGGGGGCCACAATGAGCAGTTCTTC.

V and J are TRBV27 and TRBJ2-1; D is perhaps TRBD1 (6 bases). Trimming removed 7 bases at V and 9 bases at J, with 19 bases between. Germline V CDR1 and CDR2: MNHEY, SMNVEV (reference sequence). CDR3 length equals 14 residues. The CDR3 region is CASKGRGVNGEQFF. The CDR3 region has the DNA TGTGCCAGCAAAGGCAGGGGCGTTAACGGTGAGCAGTTCTTC.

Here the CDR3 reads CASSPREGPYEQYF. The CDR3 bases are TGTGCCAGCTCACCGCGCGAGGGTCCCTACGAGCAGTACTTC. The chain has TRBV18 and TRBJ2-7; D might be TRBD2 (5 bases). Germline V gives CDR1 KGHSH, CDR2 LQKENI. V gave up 3 bases and J gave up 2 bases, with 11 bases separating them. The CDR3 runs 14 residues.

CDR3 amino acids: CASSTGQGARGYTF. Here the CDR3 DNA reads TGTGCCAGCAGTACGGGACAGGGGGCGCGTGGCTACACCTTC. The chain carries TRBV6-6 and TRBJ1-2; 12 bases fit TRBD1. CDR1 MNHNY and CDR2 SVGAGI come from the germline V gene (reference sequence). The CDR3 is 14 residues long. V lost 5 bases to trimming and J lost 7 bases; unmatched junction nucleotides: 5.

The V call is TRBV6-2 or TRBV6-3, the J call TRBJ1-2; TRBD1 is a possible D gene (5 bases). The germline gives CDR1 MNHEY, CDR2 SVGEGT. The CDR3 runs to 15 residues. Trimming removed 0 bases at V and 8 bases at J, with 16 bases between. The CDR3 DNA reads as TGTGCCAGCAGTTACTCGACGGGGGTGTCGGGGGGCTACACCTTC. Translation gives CASSYSTGVSGGYTF.

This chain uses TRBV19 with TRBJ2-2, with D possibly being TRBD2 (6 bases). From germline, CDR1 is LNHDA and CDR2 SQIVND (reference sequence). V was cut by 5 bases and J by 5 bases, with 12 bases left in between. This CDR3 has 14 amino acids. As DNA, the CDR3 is TGTGCCAGTAGTCCGTCGGGGGTGACCGGGGAGCTGTTTTTT. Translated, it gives CASSPSGVTGELFF. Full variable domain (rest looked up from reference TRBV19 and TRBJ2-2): DGGITQSPKYLFRKEGQNVTLSCEQNLNHDAMYWYRQDPGQGLRLIYYSQIVNDFQKGDIAEGYSVSREKKESFPLTVTSAQKNPTAFYLCASSPSGVTGELFFGEGSRLTVL.

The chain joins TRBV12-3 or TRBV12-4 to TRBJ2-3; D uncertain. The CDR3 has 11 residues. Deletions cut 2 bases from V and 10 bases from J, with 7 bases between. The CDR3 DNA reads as TGTGCCAGCAGTTTATCTGGGCCGCAGTATTTT. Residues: CASSLSGPQYF.

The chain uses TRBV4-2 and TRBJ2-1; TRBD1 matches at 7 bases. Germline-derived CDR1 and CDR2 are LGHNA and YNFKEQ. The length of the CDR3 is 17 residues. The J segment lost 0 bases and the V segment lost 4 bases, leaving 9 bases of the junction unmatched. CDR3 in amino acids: CASSPIDRDSSYNEQFF. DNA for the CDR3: TGTGCCAGCAGCCCCATTGACAGGGATAGCTCCTACAATGAGCAGTTCTTC.

CDR3 nucleotides: TGTGCCAGCTCGGCGGATATAAACACTGAAGCTTTCTTT. This translates into CASSADINTEAFF. The rearrangement uses TRBV7-6 and TRBJ1-1; D remains ambiguous. Germline CDR1 reads SGHVS; CDR2 reads FNYEAQ. The CDR3 contains 13 residues. Trimming stripped 8 bases from V and 2 bases from J, with 12 bases between.

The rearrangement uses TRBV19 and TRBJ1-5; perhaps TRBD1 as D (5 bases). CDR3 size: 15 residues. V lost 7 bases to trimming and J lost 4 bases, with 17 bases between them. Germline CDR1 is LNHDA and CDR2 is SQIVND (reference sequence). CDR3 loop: CASTTSGGGNQPQHF. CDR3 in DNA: TGTGCCAGTACGACCTCGGGGGGAGGAAATCAGCCCCAGCATTTT.

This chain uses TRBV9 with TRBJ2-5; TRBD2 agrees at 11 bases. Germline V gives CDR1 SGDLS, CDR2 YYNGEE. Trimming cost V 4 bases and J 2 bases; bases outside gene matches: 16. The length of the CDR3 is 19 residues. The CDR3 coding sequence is TGTGCCAGCAGCAAGGCCGGGACTAGCGGCTTCTCGGGACAAGAGACCCAGTACTTC. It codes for CASSKAGTSGFSGQETQYF.

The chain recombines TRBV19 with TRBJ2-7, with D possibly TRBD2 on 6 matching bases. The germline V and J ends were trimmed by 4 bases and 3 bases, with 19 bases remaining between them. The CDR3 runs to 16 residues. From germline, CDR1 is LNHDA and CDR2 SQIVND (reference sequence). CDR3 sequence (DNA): TGTGCCAGTAGTACTAGGACAAGGGAGGCCCTCTACGAGCAGTACTTC. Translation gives CASSTRTREALYEQYF. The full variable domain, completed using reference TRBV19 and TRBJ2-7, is DGGITQSPKYLFRKEGQNVTLSCEQNLNHDAMYWYRQDPGQGLRLIYYSQIVNDFQKGDIAEGYSVSREKKESFPLTVTSAQKNPTAFYLCASSTRTREALYEQYFGPGTRLTVT.

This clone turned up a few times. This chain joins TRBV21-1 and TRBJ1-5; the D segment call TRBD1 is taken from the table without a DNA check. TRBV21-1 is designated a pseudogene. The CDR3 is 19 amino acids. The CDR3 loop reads CASSRGQMEGCYSNQPQHF. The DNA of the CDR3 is TGTGCCAGCAGTCGGGGACAAATGGAAGGGTGCTATAGCAATCAGCCCCAGCATTTT.

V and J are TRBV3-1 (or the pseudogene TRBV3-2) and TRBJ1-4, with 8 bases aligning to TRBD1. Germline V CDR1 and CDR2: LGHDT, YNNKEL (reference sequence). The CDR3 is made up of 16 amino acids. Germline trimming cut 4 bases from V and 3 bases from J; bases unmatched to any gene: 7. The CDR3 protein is CASSRGQAIANEKLFF. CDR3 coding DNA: TGTGCCAGCAGCCGGGGACAGGCGATAGCTAATGAAAAACTGTTTTTT.

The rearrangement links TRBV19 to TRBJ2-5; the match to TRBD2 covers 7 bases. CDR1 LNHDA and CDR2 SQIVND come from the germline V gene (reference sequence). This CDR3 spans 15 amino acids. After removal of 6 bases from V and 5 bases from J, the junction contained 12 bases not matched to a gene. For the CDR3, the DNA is TGTGCCAGTAGAGTATCGGGGGGATGGGGGGAGACCCAGTACTTC. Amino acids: CASRVSGGWGETQYF.

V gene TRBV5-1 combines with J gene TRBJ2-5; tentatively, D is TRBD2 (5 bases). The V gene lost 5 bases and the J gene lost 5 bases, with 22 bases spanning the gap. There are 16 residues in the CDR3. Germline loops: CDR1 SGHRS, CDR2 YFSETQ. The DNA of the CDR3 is TGCGCCAGCAGACGCTACTCCGGGAATTCAAGTGAGACCCAGTACTTC. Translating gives CASRRYSGNSSETQYF.

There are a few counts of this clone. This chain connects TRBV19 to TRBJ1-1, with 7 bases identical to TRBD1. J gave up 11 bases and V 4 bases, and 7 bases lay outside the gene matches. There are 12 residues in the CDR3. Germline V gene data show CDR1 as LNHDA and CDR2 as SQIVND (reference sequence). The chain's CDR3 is CASSTTGLWAFF. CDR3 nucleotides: TGTGCCAGTAGTACGACAGGGCTGTGGGCTTTCTTT.